The 18 T cell receptor beta chains presented below share a single source sample, sequenced in a study of cytomegalovirus exposure and HLA in healthy donors. PCR was performed using 60 Vbeta and 13 Jbeta primers. Using immunoSEQ multiplex PCR, the repertoire was profiled, and TCRdb retains in-frame clones only, with some absent. The sample has 150,000 to 200,000 clones, approximately 85% seen once. Sample: PBMCs. Receptors were obtained from a girl aged 2 to 9 in good health and CMV-seropositive.

J is TRBJ2-2 and V is TRBV5-1, with a weak D call TRBD2 (6 bases). V was clipped by 4 bases and J by 1 base, with 11 bases between them. CDR3 length equals 15 residues. CDR1 is SGHRS and CDR2 is YFSETQ in the germline V gene. The CDR3 region is CASSRRAGNTGELFF. In DNA form, the CDR3 reads TGCGCCAGCAGCCGTCGAGCGGGGAACACCGGGGAGCTGTTTTTT.

The chain is built from TRBV5-4 and TRBJ1-3; 9 bases are a match to TRBD1. From germline, CDR1 is SGHNT and CDR2 YYREEE (reference sequence). The junction had 6 bases not matched to a gene; V was cut back by 2 bases and J by 9 bases. This CDR3 is built from 14 residues. The CDR3 protein is CASSFKGQGSTIYF. CDR3 DNA: TGTGCCAGCAGCTTTAAGGGACAGGGCAGCACCATATATTTT.

The chain uses TRBV15 and TRBJ1-1; 8 nucleotides match TRBD1. Trimming took 0 bases from V and 0 from J; bases not matched to a gene: 3. The CDR3 extends over 16 amino acids. Germline values: CDR1 LNHNV, CDR2 YYDKDF (reference sequence). CDR3 sequence: CATSRDSGQVNTEAFF. The CDR3 DNA follows: TGTGCCACCAGCAGAGATTCGGGACAGGTGAACACTGAAGCTTTCTTT.

This chain uses TRBV7-9 with TRBJ2-5; TRBD1 matches 7 bases. The CDR3 length is 15 residues. Germline trimming cut 5 bases from V and 2 bases from J; bases unmatched to any gene: 8. The germline V gene encodes CDR1 SEHNR and CDR2 FQNEAQ (reference sequence). The CDR3 DNA is TGTGCCAGCAGCCAAGGGGGCGTAAGGCAAGAGACCCAGTACTTC. It is translated as CASSQGGVRQETQYF.

This chain uses TRBV9 with TRBJ1-2, with D possibly matching TRBD1 (5 bases). CDR3 length: 13 amino acids. V was trimmed by 7 bases and J by 8 bases, leaving 18 bases between them. CDR1 is SGDLS, CDR2 YYNGEE, per germline. This CDR3 is CASGGGTYRGYTF. The CDR3 DNA is TGTGCCAGCGGCGGGGGGACTTATAGAGGCTACACCTTC.

The chain uses TRBV25-1 and TRBJ1-1; unclear D gene. The germline V and J ends were trimmed by 2 bases and 6 bases, with 10 bases remaining between them. From germline, CDR1 is MGHDK and CDR2 SYGVNS. This CDR3 contains 13 residues. The CDR3 sequence: CASSEPRSAEAFF. CDR3 DNA: TGTGCCAGCAGTGAACCCCGTTCCGCTGAAGCTTTCTTT.

V usage is TRBV2 and J usage is TRBJ1-2, with a weak D call TRBD1 (6 bases). Trimming removed 3 bases from V and 4 bases from J, with 9 bases in between. The CDR3 contains 13 residues. Looked up from germline, CDR1 is SNHLY and CDR2 is FYNNEI. The CDR3 nucleotides read TGTGCCAGCAGTGAGACAGGCATCTATGGCTACACCTTC. Its protein product is CASSETGIYGYTF.

In nucleotides, the CDR3 is TGTGCCACCCGGACTAGCGGGGACTACAATGAGCAGTTCTTC. Translation gives CATRTSGDYNEQFF. The chain couples TRBV10-3 to TRBJ2-1; 12 bases are shared with TRBD2. Germline CDR1 is ENHRY and CDR2 is SYGVKD. The CDR3 consists of 14 residues. V lost 10 bases and J lost 3; bases outside the gene matches: 4.

The V and J genes are TRBV7-9 and TRBJ1-5, with TRBD1 matching over 10 bases. Germline-derived CDR1 and CDR2 are SEHNR and FQNEAQ (reference sequence). The CDR3 covers 16 residues. V lost 4 bases, J lost 4 bases, and 7 bases stayed unmatched. The chain's CDR3 is CASSSDDRGRNQPQHF. The CDR3 DNA sequence: TGTGCCAGCAGCTCCGACGACAGGGGGCGGAATCAGCCCCAGCATTTT.

This sequence joins TRBV28 and TRBJ1-5, with D uncertain. The CDR3 consists of 15 residues. Trimming removed 2 bases at V and 4 bases at J, with 12 bases between. CDR1 and CDR2 from the germline V gene are MDHEN and SYDVKM. The DNA for the CDR3 is TGTGCCAGCAGTTTACCCGGTAGCGAAAATCAGCCCCAGCATTTT. It is translated as CASSLPGSENQPQHF.

The table lists this clone with a count of one. The V call is TRBV19, the J call TRBJ1-1, with D possibly matching TRBD1 (5 bases). The CDR3 is 16 residues long. Trimming removed 0 bases at V and 2 bases at J, with 13 bases between. The germline gives CDR1 LNHDA, CDR2 SQIVND (reference sequence). The CDR3: CASSIDGRGFNTEAFF. The CDR3 nucleotides read TGTGCCAGTAGTATAGATGGGAGGGGTTTCAACACTGAAGCTTTCTTT.

The rearrangement joins TRBV14 to TRBJ2-7, with TRBD2 matching over 7 bases. The CDR3 runs to 16 residues. Germline V lookup: CDR1 SGHDN, CDR2 FVKESK. The J segment lost 5 bases and the V segment lost 0 bases, leaving 10 bases of the junction unmatched. CDR3 in DNA: TGTGCCAGCAGCCAAGATCGGGGGAGGGCCCAAAACGAGCAGTACTTC. Encoded protein: CASSQDRGRAQNEQYF.

V usage is TRBV9 and J usage is TRBJ1-2; D might be TRBD1 (5 bases). The V and J ends lost 4 bases and 7 bases respectively, with 17 bases between them. CDR1 SGDLS and CDR2 YYNGEE come from the germline V gene. The CDR3 loop spans 14 amino acids. CDR3 residues: CASSSSSRQFGYTF. DNA of the CDR3: TGTGCCAGCAGCTCCTCTTCCCGACAGTTTGGCTACACCTTC.

This clone was detected once. The J gene is TRBJ2-2, the V gene TRBV5-1; 9 positions match TRBD2. The CDR3 length is 17 residues. J lost 3 bases, V lost 4 bases, and 10 bases had no gene match. Germline V lookup: CDR1 SGHRS, CDR2 YFSETQ. CDR3: CASSGPGLAGHTGELFF. The CDR3 bases are TGCGCCAGCAGCGGCCCGGGGCTAGCGGGACACACCGGGGAGCTGTTTTTT.

The J gene is TRBJ2-3, the V gene TRBV29-1; 9 bases are shared with TRBD1. Germline-derived CDR1 and CDR2 are SQVTM and ANQGSEA. This CDR3 comprises 13 residues. With V trimmed by 7 bases and J by 5 bases, 7 bases remained unmatched. The CDR3 loop reads CSAGTGRKDTQYF. The CDR3 bases are TGCAGCGCTGGGACAGGGAGGAAAGATACGCAGTATTTT.

The table lists this clone with a few counts. V and J are TRBV11-3 and TRBJ1-1; a possible D gene is TRBD1 (6 bases). The CDR3 is 15 amino acids. The ends were cut back, 3 bases at V and 1 base at J, with 12 bases in the middle. Germline lookup yields CDR1 SGHNT and CDR2 YENEEA. The CDR3 protein is CASSFGGPGNTEAFF. CDR3 DNA sequence: TGTGCCAGCAGCTTCGGGGGGCCAGGGAACACTGAAGCTTTCTTT. Full variable domain (rest looked up from reference TRBV11-3 and TRBJ1-1): EAGVVQSPRYKIIEKKQPVAFWCNPISGHNTLYWYLQNLGQGPELLIRYENEEAVDDSQLPKDRFSAERLKGVDSTLKIQPAELGDSAVYLCASSFGGPGNTEAFFGQGTRLTVV.

The CDR3 loop reads CASSPDSLGGELFF. CDR3 DNA: TGTGCCAGCAGTCCGGACTCCTTGGGGGGGGAGCTGTTTTTT. The chain joins TRBV28 to TRBJ2-2, with a weak D call TRBD2 (5 bases). The CDR3 totals 14 residues. In germline, CDR1 is MDHEN, CDR2 SYDVKM. The V and J ends lost 5 bases and 8 bases respectively, with 15 bases between them.

V and J are TRBV28 and TRBJ2-1, with 7 positions matching TRBD2. Unmatched junction bases numbered 12, after V lost 3 bases and J lost 7 bases. The length of the CDR3 is 16 residues. Germline V gene sequence: CDR1 MDHEN, CDR2 SYDVKM. The CDR3 loop reads CASSFSLGLDLNEQFF. The CDR3 DNA sequence: TGTGCCAGCAGTTTCTCCCTCGGACTAGACCTTAATGAGCAGTTCTTC.